This TCR beta chain was obtained from a study of post-analysis software for immune sequencing data. Prepared libraries of TCR beta cDNA carried unique molecular identifiers. In TCRdb, the PCR reads were re-called with MiXCR into one record per CDR3 protein. In the table there are around 250,000 distinct CDR3 sequences, 35% to 45% of which are singletons. Study conclusions and caveats: The study found TRBV5-6, TRBV5-1 and TRBV20-1 among five or six TRBV segments more frequent in patients than controls.

This CDR3 spans 13 amino acids. Between the trimmed V and J ends, which lost 4 bases and 1 base, there was a span of 10 bases. Per germline, CDR1 DFQATT and CDR2 SNEGSKA (reference sequence). This clonotype has at least ten counts. Its antigen is not known. Sequencing used blood. This clonotype was obtained from a girl aged 10-17 years with multiple sclerosis. The J gene is TRBJ2-5, the V gene TRBV20-1; D not resolved. Here the CDR3 reads CSAMGWAQETQYF. The CDR3 DNA sequence: TGCAGTGCTATGGGCTGGGCCCAAGAGACCCAGTACTTC.